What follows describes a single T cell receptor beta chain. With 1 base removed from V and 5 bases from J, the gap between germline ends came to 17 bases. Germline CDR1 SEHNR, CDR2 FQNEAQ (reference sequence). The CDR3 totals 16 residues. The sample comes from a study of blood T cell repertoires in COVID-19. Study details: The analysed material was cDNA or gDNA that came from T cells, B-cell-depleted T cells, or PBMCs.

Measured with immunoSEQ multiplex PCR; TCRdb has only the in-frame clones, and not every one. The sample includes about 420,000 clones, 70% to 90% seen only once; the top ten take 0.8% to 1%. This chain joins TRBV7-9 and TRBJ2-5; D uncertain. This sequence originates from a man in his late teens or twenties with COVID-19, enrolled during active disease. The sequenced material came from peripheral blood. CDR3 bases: TGTGCCAGCAGCTTAGATGTGGCTAGTTCTGTGGAGACCCAGTACTTC. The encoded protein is CASSLDVASSVETQYF.